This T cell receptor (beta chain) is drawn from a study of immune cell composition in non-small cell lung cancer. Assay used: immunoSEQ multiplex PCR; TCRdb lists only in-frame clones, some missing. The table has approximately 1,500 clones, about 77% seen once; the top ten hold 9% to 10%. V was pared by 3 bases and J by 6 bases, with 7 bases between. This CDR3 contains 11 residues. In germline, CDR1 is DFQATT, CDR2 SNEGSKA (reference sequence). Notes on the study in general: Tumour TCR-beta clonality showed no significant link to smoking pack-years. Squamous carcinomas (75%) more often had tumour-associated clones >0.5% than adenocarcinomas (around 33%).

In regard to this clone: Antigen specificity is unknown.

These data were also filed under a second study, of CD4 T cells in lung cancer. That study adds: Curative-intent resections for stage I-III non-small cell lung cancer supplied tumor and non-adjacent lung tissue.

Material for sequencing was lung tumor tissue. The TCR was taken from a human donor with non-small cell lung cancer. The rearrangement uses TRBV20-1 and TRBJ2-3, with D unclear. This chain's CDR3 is CSARATDTQYF. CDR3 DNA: TGCAGTGCTAGGGCCACGGATACGCAGTATTTT.